This is a list of T cell receptor beta chains from one sample in a study of blood T cells in healthy people across ages. TCRdb re-derived calls from the 5' RACE reads in MiXCR, one entry per CDR3 protein. Here the sample spans about 1.5 million distinct CDR3 sequences, about 40% being singletons. What was sequenced was blood. Every receptor here comes from a young woman in good health. Both conserved end residues are part of each CDR3. The order of the fields is D gene, clone size, J gene, V gene, CDR3 protein, CDR3 DNA. The D gene is left open where the match is weak. Rows give clone size only sometimes, using once, few, many, or a class for an expanded clone.

TRBD2	once	TRBJ2-3	TRBV3-1	CASSQWASGGPDTQYF	TGTGCCAGCAGCCAATGGGCTAGCGGGGGCCCAGATACGCAGTATTTT
NA	NA	TRBJ2-1	TRBV7-9	CASSFQGYIDEQFF	TGTGCCAGCAGCTTCCAGGGGTACATCGATGAGCAGTTCTTC
TRBD1	few	TRBJ2-1	TRBV10-3	CAIRPRDRGINEQFF	TGTGCCATCAGACCCCGGGACAGGGGGATCAATGAGCAGTTCTTC
NA	few	TRBJ1-4	TRBV9	CARDRLCVGNEKLFF	TGTGCCAGGGACAGACTTTGTGTTGGTAATGAAAAACTGTTTTTT
TRBD1	few	TRBJ1-2	TRBV12-3/TRBV12-4	CASSTGTGWTNYGYTF	TGTGCCAGCAGTACCGGGACAGGGTGGACCAACTATGGCTACACCTTC
NA	once	TRBJ2-7	TRBV20-1	CSVPVGGGTSYEQYF	TGCAGTGTCCCGGTGGGGGGCGGGACCTCCTACGAGCAGTACTTC
NA	NA	TRBJ2-2	TRBV3-1	CASSKLQGKMNTGELFF	TGTGCCAGCAGCAAACTACAGGGAAAGATGAACACCGGGGAGCTGTTTTTT
NA	NA	TRBJ2-3	TRBV6-5	CASSYQQFSTDTQYF	TGTGCCAGCAGTTACCAGCAGTTTTCCACAGATACGCAGTATTTT
NA	NA	TRBJ2-1	TRBV5-1	CASSLPEDSHRTYNEQFF	TGCGCCAGCAGCTTGCCCGAAGACTCCCACAGAACATACAATGAGCAGTTCTTC
NA	few	TRBJ2-1	TRBV7-9	CASTKGGHNEQFF	TGTGCCAGCACCAAGGGGGGGCACAATGAGCAGTTCTTC
TRBD1	NA	TRBJ2-7	TRBV10-3	CAISDRGQGTLGEQYF	TGTGCCATCAGTGACCGCGGACAGGGAACACTCGGCGAGCAGTACTTC
NA	few	TRBJ1-6	TRBV6-5	CASRRFGSDSPLHF	TGTGCCAGCAGACGCTTCGGGTCGGATTCACCCCTCCACTTT
TRBD1	NA	TRBJ2-5	TRBV5-1	CASSTTGYGQETQYF	TGCGCCAGCAGTACGACAGGGTATGGCCAAGAGACCCAGTACTTC
TRBD2	NA	TRBJ2-7	TRBV12-3/TRBV12-4	CAGTQRGLAGDEQYF	TGTGCCGGCACCCAAAGGGGACTAGCAGGCGACGAGCAGTACTTC
NA	NA	TRBJ2-7	TRBV29-1	CSVAGLHSYNEQYF	TGCAGCGTTGCCGGACTGCATTCCTACAATGAGCAGTACTTC
NA	NA	TRBJ1-4	TRBV7-7	CVGCGEKLFF	TGCGTCGGTTGCGGCGAAAAACTGTTTTTT
TRBD2	NA	TRBJ2-7	TRBV20-1	CSARGGLAGVRSSYEQYF	TGCAGTGCACGCGGGGGACTAGCGGGAGTTAGGAGCTCCTACGAGCAGTACTTC
NA	NA	TRBJ2-5	TRBV7-2	CASSHRATGTVQETQYF	TGTGCCAGCAGCCACCGGGCGACAGGGACTGTCCAAGAGACCCAGTACTTC
TRBD1	NA	TRBJ2-5	TRBV29-1	CSALKGTGRETQYF	TGCAGCGCCTTGAAAGGGACAGGGAGGGAGACCCAGTACTTC
NA	NA	TRBJ2-1	TRBV29-1	CSVLDEQFF	TGCAGCGTCCTGGATGAGCAGTTCTTC
NA	few	TRBJ1-2	TRBV29-1	CSVEDRGSNYGYTF	TGCAGCGTTGAAGATAGGGGCAGTAACTATGGCTACACCTTC
TRBD2	NA	TRBJ2-2	TRBV7-2	CASSQRAGGSNTGELFF	TGTGCCAGCAGCCAAAGAGCGGGGGGGTCGAACACCGGGGAGCTGTTTTTT
NA	once	TRBJ2-6	TRBV20-1	CSARRPGIRVGLSEANVLTF	TGCAGTGCTAGAAGACCCGGTATCAGGGTAGGACTATCTGAGGCCAACGTCCTGACTTTC
TRBD1	NA	TRBJ1-1	TRBV6-1	CASPQGGGWTEAFF	TGTGCCAGCCCCCAGGGGGGGGGCTGGACTGAAGCTTTCTTT
TRBD1	NA	TRBJ2-2	TRBV6-5	CASEIQGAQTGELFF	TGTGCCAGCGAAATACAGGGGGCGCAGACCGGGGAGCTGTTTTTT
TRBD1	NA	TRBJ1-1	TRBV5-1	CASRPGTGGTEAFF	TGTGCCAGCAGACCTGGGACAGGGGGCACTGAAGCTTTCTTT
NA	few	TRBJ1-2	TRBV15	CATSRASINYTF	TGTGCCACCAGCAGGGCCTCTATTAATTACACCTTC
TRBD2	NA	TRBJ2-5	TRBV4-2	CASSQEGGLAGNNEQYF	TGTGCCAGCAGCCAAGAGGGGGGTCTAGCGGGAAACAATGAGCAGTACTTC